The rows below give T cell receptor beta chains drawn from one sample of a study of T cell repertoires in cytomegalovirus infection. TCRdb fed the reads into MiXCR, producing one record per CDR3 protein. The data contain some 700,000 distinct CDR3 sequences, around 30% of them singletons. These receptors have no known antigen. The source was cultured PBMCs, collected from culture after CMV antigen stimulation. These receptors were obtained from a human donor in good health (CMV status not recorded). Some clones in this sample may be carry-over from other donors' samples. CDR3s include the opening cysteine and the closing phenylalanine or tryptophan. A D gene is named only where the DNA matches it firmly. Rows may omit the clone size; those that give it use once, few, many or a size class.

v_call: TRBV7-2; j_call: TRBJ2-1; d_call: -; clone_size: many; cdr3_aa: CASSLAANNEQFF; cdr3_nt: TGTGCCAGCAGCTTAGCGGCCAACAATGAGCAGTTCTTC
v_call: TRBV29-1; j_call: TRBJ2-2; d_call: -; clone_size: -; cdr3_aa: CSVGGTRTDTGELFF; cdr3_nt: TGCAGCGTTGGAGGGACCCGCACAGACACCGGGGAGCTGTTTTTT
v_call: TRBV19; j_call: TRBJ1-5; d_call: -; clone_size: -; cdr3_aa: CATRRGEDQPQHF; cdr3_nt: TGTGCCACTCGGAGGGGCGAAGATCAGCCCCAGCATTTT
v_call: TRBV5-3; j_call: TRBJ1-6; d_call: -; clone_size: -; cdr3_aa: CASREGRGGSPLHF; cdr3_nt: TGTGCCAGCAGGGAAGGCAGGGGTGGTTCACCCCTCCACTTT
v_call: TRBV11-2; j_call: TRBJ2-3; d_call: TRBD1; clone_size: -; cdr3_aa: CASSLRTGGIGTDTQYF; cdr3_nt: TGTGCCAGCAGCCTGCGGACAGGGGGGATTGGCACAGATACGCAGTATTTT
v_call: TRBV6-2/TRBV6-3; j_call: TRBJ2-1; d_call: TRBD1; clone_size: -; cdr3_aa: CASSYYGGQGIDEQFF; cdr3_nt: TGTGCCAGCAGTTACTATGGCGGACAGGGTATCGATGAGCAGTTCTTC
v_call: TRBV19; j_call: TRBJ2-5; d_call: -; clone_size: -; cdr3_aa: CASALGIQETQYF; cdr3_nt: TGTGCCAGTGCTTTAGGTATTCAAGAGACCCAGTACTTC
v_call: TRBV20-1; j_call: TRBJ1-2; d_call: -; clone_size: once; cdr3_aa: CSAPPASGVLGYTF; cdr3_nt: TGCAGTGCGCCCCCCGCCTCAGGGGTACTGGGCTACACCTTC
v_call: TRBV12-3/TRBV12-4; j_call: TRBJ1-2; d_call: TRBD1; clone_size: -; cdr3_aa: CASSLGGSRGYTF; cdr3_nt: TGTGCCAGCAGTCTAGGGGGCTCTAGGGGCTACACCTTC
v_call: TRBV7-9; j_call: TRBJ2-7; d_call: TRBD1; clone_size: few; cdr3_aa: CASSQFGQGGDEQYF; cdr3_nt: TGTGCCAGCAGCCAATTTGGACAGGGGGGTGACGAGCAGTACTTC
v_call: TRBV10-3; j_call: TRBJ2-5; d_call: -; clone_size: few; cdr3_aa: CAISDDRGNQETQYF; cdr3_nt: TGTGCCATCAGTGACGATAGGGGGAACCAAGAGACCCAGTACTTC
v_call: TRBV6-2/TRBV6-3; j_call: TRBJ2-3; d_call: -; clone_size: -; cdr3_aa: CASSYSMQRTNTDTQYF; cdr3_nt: TGTGCCAGCAGTTACTCGATGCAGCGGACCAACACAGATACGCAGTATTTT
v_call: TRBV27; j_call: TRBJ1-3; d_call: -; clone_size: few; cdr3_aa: CASSLTAARSGNTIYF; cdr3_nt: TGTGCCAGCAGTTTAACGGCGGCCCGCTCTGGAAACACCATATATTTT
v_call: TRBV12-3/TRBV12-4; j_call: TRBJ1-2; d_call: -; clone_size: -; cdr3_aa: CASGNGYTF; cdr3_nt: TGTGCCAGCGGGAATGGCTACACCTTC
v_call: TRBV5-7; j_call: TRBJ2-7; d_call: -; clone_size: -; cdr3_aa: CASSGEQGGEQYF; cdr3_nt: TGTGCCAGCAGCGGGGAACAGGGAGGTGAGCAGTACTTC
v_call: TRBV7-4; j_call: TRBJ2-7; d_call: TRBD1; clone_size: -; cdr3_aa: CASSLGQQLRPGYEQYF; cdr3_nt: TGTGCCAGCAGCCTGGGACAGCAACTCCGACCTGGCTACGAGCAGTACTTC
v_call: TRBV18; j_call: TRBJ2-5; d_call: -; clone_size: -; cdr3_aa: CASSPGALLGGTQYF; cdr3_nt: TGTGCCAGCTCACCGGGGGCCCTTCTCGGAGGGACCCAGTACTTC
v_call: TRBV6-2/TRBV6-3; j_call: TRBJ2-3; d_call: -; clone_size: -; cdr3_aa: CASSYGLLLTRGGSSDTQYF; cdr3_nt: TGTGCCAGCAGTTACGGTCTTCTCCTGACTCGGGGAGGTAGTTCGGATACGCAGTATTTT
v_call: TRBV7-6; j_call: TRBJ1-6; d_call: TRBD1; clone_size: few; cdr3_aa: CASSLFLRDRGNSPLHF; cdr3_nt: TGTGCCAGCAGCTTATTTCTGCGGGACAGGGGCAATTCACCCCTCCACTTT
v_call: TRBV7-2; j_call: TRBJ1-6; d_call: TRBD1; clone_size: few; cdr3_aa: CASSLRQGFNSPLHF; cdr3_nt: TGTGCCAGCAGCTTACGACAGGGGTTCAATTCACCCCTCCACTTT
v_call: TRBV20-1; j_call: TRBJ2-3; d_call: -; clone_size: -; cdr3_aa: CSARDNTGGTDTQYF; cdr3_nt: TGCAGTGCTAGGGACAACACGGGGGGCACAGATACGCAGTATTTT
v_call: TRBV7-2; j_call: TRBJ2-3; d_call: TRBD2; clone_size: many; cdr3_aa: CASSLSTSGGTQYF; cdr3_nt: TGTGCCAGCAGCTTATCTACTAGCGGGGGCACGCAGTATTTT